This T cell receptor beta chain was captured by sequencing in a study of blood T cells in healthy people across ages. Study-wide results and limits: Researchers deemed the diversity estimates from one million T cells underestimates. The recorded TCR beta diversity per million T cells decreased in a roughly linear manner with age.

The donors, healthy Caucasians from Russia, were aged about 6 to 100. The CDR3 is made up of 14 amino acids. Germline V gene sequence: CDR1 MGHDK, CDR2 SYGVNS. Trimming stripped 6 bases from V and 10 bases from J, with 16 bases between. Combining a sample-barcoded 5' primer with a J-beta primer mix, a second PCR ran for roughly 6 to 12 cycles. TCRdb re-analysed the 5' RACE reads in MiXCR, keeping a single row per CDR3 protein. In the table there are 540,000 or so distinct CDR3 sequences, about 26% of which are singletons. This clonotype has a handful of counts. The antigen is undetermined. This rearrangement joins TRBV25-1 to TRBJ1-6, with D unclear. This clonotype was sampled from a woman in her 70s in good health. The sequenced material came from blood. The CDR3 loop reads CASSGRRPQSPLHF. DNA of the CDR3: TGTGCCAGCAGCGGTCGACGGCCCCAATCACCCCTCCACTTT.